One and the same sample provided the 24 T cell receptor beta chains below, sequenced in a study of T cell repertoires and HLA-DP antigens. Antigens for these TCRs are unknown. Clones were sequenced by immunoSEQ multiplex PCR, and TCRdb holds only the in-frame ones, with some missing. The sample consists of some 120,000 clones, about 91% of them appearing once. Material: CD4+ T cells from PBMCs. Receptor source: a woman younger than 30 in good health and CMV-seronegative.

In its sample, this clone was seen a few times. This chain connects TRBV2 to TRBJ1-5, with a weak D call TRBD1 (5 bases). Germline CDR1 is SNHLY and CDR2 is FYNNEI. The CDR3 totals 14 residues. V gave up 6 bases and J gave up 6 bases, with 15 bases separating them. CDR3 protein: CASSLVWGGQPQHF. CDR3 sequence (DNA): TGTGCCAGCAGCCTCGTATGGGGGGGTCAGCCCCAGCATTTT.

The chain combines TRBV27 with TRBJ2-3; the match to TRBD2 covers 10 bases. After removal of 1 base from V and 4 bases from J, the junction contained 8 bases not matched to a gene. The CDR3 runs to 17 residues. CDR1 is MNHEY and CDR2 is SMNVEV in the germline V gene (reference sequence). The CDR3 reads CASSLLAGGSNADTQYF. The CDR3, as DNA: TGTGCCAGCAGTTTATTAGCGGGGGGAAGTAACGCAGATACGCAGTATTTT.

A single count supports this clone. The chain is built from TRBV4-1 and TRBJ1-4, with TRBD1 identical over 9 bases. With V trimmed by 5 bases and J by 8 bases, 15 bases remained unmatched. The CDR3 loop spans 17 amino acids. Per the germline V gene, CDR1 is MGHRA and CDR2 is YSYEKL. Here the CDR3 reads CASSFGQGNSLGEKLFF. The CDR3, as DNA: TGCGCCAGCAGCTTCGGACAGGGGAATTCTTTGGGCGAAAAACTGTTTTTT.

The chain joins TRBV13 to TRBJ2-1, with D unclear. The CDR3 has 18 amino acids. V lost 1 base and J lost 2, with 18 bases in between. The germline V gene has CDR1 PRHDT and CDR2 FYEKMQ (reference sequence). The CDR3 loop reads CASSLEGPLIPTYNEQFF. CDR3 sequence (DNA): TGTGCCAGCAGCTTAGAAGGTCCCCTTATACCGACCTACAATGAGCAGTTCTTC. The whole variable domain, filled in from reference TRBV13 and TRBJ2-1, reads AAGVIQSPRHLIKEKRETATLKCYPIPRHDTVYWYQQGPGQDPQFLISFYEKMQSDKGSIPDRFSAQQFSDYHSELNMSSLELGDSALYFCASSLEGPLIPTYNEQFFGPGTRLTVL.

V and J are TRBV27 and TRBJ1-6, with D perhaps TRBD1 (6 bases). Per the germline V gene, CDR1 is MNHEY and CDR2 is SMNVEV (reference sequence). Trimming stripped 5 bases from V and 3 bases from J, with 20 bases between. This CDR3 spans 18 amino acids. The CDR3 DNA sequence: TGTGCCAGCAGTGACCCCCCCAGGGGACCTGACTATAATTCACCCCTCCACTTT. Protein sequence: CASSDPPRGPDYNSPLHF.

V gene TRBV30 combines with J gene TRBJ2-5; D might be TRBD1 or TRBD2, each matching 5 bases. Germline V CDR1 and CDR2: GTSNPN, SVGIG (reference sequence). This CDR3 contains 14 residues. Trimming removed 2 bases at V and 5 bases at J, with 15 bases between. The CDR3 here is CAWSPHGTGETQYF. In DNA, the CDR3 is TGTGCCTGGAGTCCCCACGGGACGGGCGAGACCCAGTACTTC.

This sequence joins TRBV7-6 and TRBJ1-5, with a tentative D call TRBD1 (5 bases). Germline-derived CDR1 and CDR2 are SGHVS and FNYEAQ. The CDR3 runs 14 residues. Trimming stripped 5 bases from V and 6 bases from J, with 14 bases between. The CDR3 reads CASSPVGGAQPQHF. Written as DNA, the CDR3 is TGTGCCAGCAGCCCTGTGGGAGGGGCTCAGCCCCAGCATTTT.

A note on this clone: The same CDR3 also results from other DNA sequences found in this sample. This rearrangement joins TRBV5-1 to TRBJ2-3, with D unresolved. V shed 1 base and J shed 2 bases, with 5 bases lying between them. This CDR3 comprises 13 residues. Germline V gives CDR1 SGHRS, CDR2 YFSETQ. The CDR3 nucleotides read TGCGCCAGCAGCTTGAGCTCCACAGATACGCAGTATTTT. This encodes CASSLSSTDTQYF.

The J gene is TRBJ1-6, the V gene TRBV25-1; 7 bases map to TRBD1. V lost 7 bases, J lost 7 bases, and 7 bases stayed unmatched. This CDR3 region has 14 residues. Germline CDR1 MGHDK, CDR2 SYGVNS. The CDR3 here is CASTDRVKNSPLHF. The CDR3 DNA reads as TGTGCCAGCACTGACAGGGTAAAGAATTCACCCCTCCACTTT.

The chain's CDR3 is CASSYTGSRYGYTF. The CDR3 DNA is TGTGCCAGCAGTTACACAGGGTCCCGCTATGGCTACACCTTC. The chain employs TRBV6-6 and TRBJ1-2; TRBD1 might be the D (6 bases). Germline V gene sequence: CDR1 MNHNY, CDR2 SVGAGI (reference sequence). V lost 2 bases and J 4 bases, leaving 11 bases between the germline ends. This CDR3 is 14 amino acids long.

V and J are TRBV25-1 and TRBJ2-1; possible D gene TRBD2, 6 bases. This CDR3 is 16 amino acids long. Trimming took 3 bases from V and 5 from J, leaving 17 bases between them. Looked up from germline, CDR1 is MGHDK and CDR2 is SYGVNS. CDR3 bases: TGTGCCAGCAGTGATAGCGGTCCACGGCACCACAATGAGCAGTTCTTC. Translating gives CASSDSGPRHHNEQFF.

This sequence joins TRBV7-2 and TRBJ1-3; D gene uncertain. The CDR3 consists of 13 residues. Germline V CDR1 and CDR2: SGHTA, FQGNSA. The V end lost 0 bases, the J end lost 3 bases, and 3 bases lay between the germline ends. Here the CDR3 DNA reads TGTGCCAGCAGCTTAGCGCATGGAAACACCATATATTTT. Its protein product is CASSLAHGNTIYF.

This chain links TRBV6-5 with TRBJ1-1, with unresolved D. Germline lookup yields CDR1 MNHEY and CDR2 SVGAGI. Trimming took 4 bases from V and 0 from J, leaving 9 bases between them. This CDR3 spans 14 amino acids. This CDR3 reads CASSSQPMNTEAFF. The CDR3 region has the DNA TGTGCCAGCAGTTCCCAGCCCATGAACACTGAAGCTTTCTTT.

The chain recombines TRBV11-1 with TRBJ2-3; D gene uncertain. Germline V gene sequence: CDR1 SGHAT, CDR2 FQDESV (reference sequence). The CDR3 contains 16 residues. Trimming left V 3 bases short and J 0 bases short, with 13 bases between. CDR3 region: CASSFQLNPSTDTQYF. CDR3 sequence (DNA): TGTGCCAGCAGCTTTCAGTTAAACCCTAGCACAGATACGCAGTATTTT.

The chain employs TRBV18 and TRBJ2-5, with TRBD2 matching 13 bases. With 3 bases clipped from V and 2 bases from J, the junction kept 3 bases outside the gene matches. Germline assignment: CDR1 KGHSH and CDR2 LQKENI. The length of the CDR3 is 16 residues. The CDR3 coding sequence is TGTGCCAGCTCACCCAGACTAGCGGGGGGTCAAGAGACCCAGTACTTC. Its protein is CASSPRLAGGQETQYF.

The genes are TRBV5-1 and TRBJ2-1, with a tentative D call TRBD2 (6 bases). This CDR3 has 16 amino acids. CDR1 SGHRS and CDR2 YFSETQ come from the germline V gene. V was pared by 2 bases and J by 2 bases, with 14 bases between. CDR3 residues: CASSFGSNPTYNEQFF. The CDR3 region has the DNA TGCGCCAGCAGCTTCGGGAGCAACCCAACCTACAATGAGCAGTTCTTC. Full variable domain (outside the CDR3, taken from reference TRBV5-1 and TRBJ2-1): KAGVTQTPRYLIKTRGQQVTLSCSPISGHRSVSWYQQTPGQGLQFLFEYFSETQRNKGNFPGRFSGRQFSNSRSEMNVSTLELGDSALYLCASSFGSNPTYNEQFFGPGTRLTVL.

CDR3 in amino acids: CASTSRSMAQYF. The CDR3, as DNA: TGTGCCAGCACGTCTCGATCCATGGCGCAGTATTTT. V and J are TRBV28 and TRBJ2-3; D gene uncertain. With 7 bases removed from V and 10 bases from J, the gap between germline ends came to 15 bases. Germline loops: CDR1 MDHEN, CDR2 SYDVKM. There are 12 residues in the CDR3.

The chain employs TRBV5-1 and TRBJ2-1; TRBD2 matches at 8 bases. V shed 1 base and J 6 bases; nucleotides not matched to a gene: 9. The CDR3 consists of 16 residues. CDR1 is SGHRS, CDR2 YFSETQ, per germline. CDR3 loop: CASSLPASGRINEQFF. DNA of the CDR3: TGCGCCAGCAGCTTGCCCGCTAGCGGGCGGATCAATGAGCAGTTCTTC.

The V call is TRBV2, the J call TRBJ2-1, with D possibly matching TRBD2 (5 bases). CDR1 and CDR2 (germline): SNHLY, FYNNEI. The CDR3 contains 13 residues. V was shortened by 5 bases and J by 6 bases, with 11 bases between the two germline ends. The CDR3 spells CASSSEGLNEQFF. The DNA for the CDR3 is TGTGCCAGCAGTAGCGAGGGTCTCAATGAGCAGTTCTTC.

V is TRBV7-3 and J is TRBJ1-1, with D perhaps TRBD1 (5 bases). CDR1 and CDR2 (germline): SGHTA, FQGTGA. V was clipped by 5 bases and J by 4 bases, with 20 bases between them. CDR3 length: 16 residues. The CDR3, as DNA: TGTGCCAGCAGCCTAATTACAGGAATTGTAAGCACTGAAGCTTTCTTT. This sequence encodes CASSLITGIVSTEAFF.

V usage is TRBV10-1 and J usage is TRBJ2-1; 11 nucleotides agree with TRBD2. In germline, CDR1 is WNHNN, CDR2 SYGVQD (reference sequence). V lost 5 bases, J lost 4 bases, and 7 bases stayed unmatched. The CDR3 contains 16 residues. The CDR3 nucleotides are TGCGCCAGCAGTCAAACTAGCGGGGGTTTTTACAATGAGCAGTTCTTC. Its translation: CASSQTSGGFYNEQFF.

This chain links TRBV18 with TRBJ2-2, with 7 nucleotides matching TRBD1. The CDR3 covers 15 residues. The ends lost 3 bases at V and 6 bases at J; junction bases unmatched: 7. From germline, CDR1 is KGHSH and CDR2 LQKENI. The CDR3 bases are TGTGCCAGCTCACCTGACAGGGTGTCGGCCGGGGAGCTGTTTTTT. As protein: CASSPDRVSAGELFF.

CDR3 amino acids: CASSLLPTGGFTDTQYF. CDR3 bases: TGTGCCAGTAGCCTCCTCCCGACAGGGGGATTCACAGATACGCAGTATTTT. This chain uses TRBV19 with TRBJ2-3; 9 bases agree with TRBD1. V lost 6 bases to trimming and J lost 2 bases; unmatched junction nucleotides: 12. Germline CDR1 and CDR2: LNHDA and SQIVND (reference sequence). The CDR3 covers 17 residues.

The V call is TRBV6-5, the J call TRBJ1-2; D uncertain. V was pared by 0 bases and J by 10 bases, with 15 bases between. This CDR3 contains 14 residues. Germline V gives CDR1 MNHEY, CDR2 SVGAGI. The CDR3 DNA reads TGTGCCAGCAGTTACTCGACTCGGCAGGCCGCCTACACCTTC. This sequence encodes CASSYSTRQAAYTF.